This passage covers 10 T cell receptor beta chains from one sample sequenced in a study of response to subunit inactivated influenza vaccine (dated by TCRdb to the late 2010s). The library was built by means of RT-PCR. Sequenced using an Illumina HiSeq 2500. TCRdb reprocessing: public reads trimmed at Q25 with fastp, clones called with MiXCR, in-frame beta chains kept. Identical CDR3 proteins give one entry, which carries the most common genes and DNA. In this sample the table shows some 600,000 distinct CDR3 sequences, 13% to 15% of which occur a single time. Of the sample, 7.5% to 8% falls within the top ten clones. Sequencing was performed on PBMCs from blood, taken around two weeks before vaccination. These receptor sequences come from a man aged 50 or older who received an inactivated influenza vaccine. Donor details come from another sample of the same person, matched by shared clones.

V is TRBV6-1 and J is TRBJ2-2; 8 bases align to TRBD1. The V gene's germline CDR1 is MNHNS and CDR2 SASEGT. The CDR3 sequence is 13 residues long. V lost 5 bases to trimming and J lost 6 bases; unmatched junction nucleotides: 2. CDR3 DNA sequence: TGTGCCAGCAGTAAGGACAGGGCCGGGGAGCTGTTTTTT. Translating it yields CASSKDRAGELFF.

V usage is TRBV11-1 and J usage is TRBJ2-6, with 9 bases lining up with TRBD1. V gave up 5 bases and J gave up 0 bases; unmatched junction bases: 8. The CDR3 spans 18 residues. Looked up from germline, CDR1 is SGHAT and CDR2 is FQDESV (reference sequence). The DNA of the CDR3 is TGTGCCAGCAGCCGACCCGGGACAGGGATCTCTGGGGCCAACGTCCTGACTTTC. It yields the protein CASSRPGTGISGANVLTF.

The rearrangement uses TRBV7-2 and TRBJ2-3; 8 nucleotides match TRBD1. The V gene's germline CDR1 is SGHTA and CDR2 FQGNSA. The CDR3 length is 16 residues. V trimming: 0 bases; J trimming: 2 bases; junction bases outside the gene matches: 4. The chain's CDR3 is CASSLAAGGYTDTQYF. The CDR3 coding sequence is TGTGCCAGCAGCTTAGCGGCAGGGGGCTACACAGATACGCAGTATTTT.

This clonotype was picked up a small number of times. The genes are TRBV6-1 and TRBJ2-1; 11 bases line up with TRBD2. The germline V gene has CDR1 MNHNS and CDR2 SASEGT. The CDR3 loop spans 14 amino acids. V lost 6 bases to trimming and J lost 5 bases; unmatched junction nucleotides: 3. CDR3 sequence (DNA): TGTGCCAGCAGATCTAGCGGGGGGCACAATGAGCAGTTCTTC. Translating gives CASRSSGGHNEQFF.

Only a few counts were recorded for this clonotype. The CDR3 reads CASSLSGGHTGELFF. The CDR3 nucleotides read TGTGCCAGCAGTTTGTCGGGAGGGCACACCGGGGAGCTGTTTTTT. The chain joins TRBV27 to TRBJ2-2; 8 bases line up with TRBD2. The V gene end was trimmed by 3 bases and the J gene end by 3 bases; junction bases not matched to a gene: 3. CDR3 length: 15 amino acids. Germline V gene lookup returns CDR1 MNHEY and CDR2 SMNVEV (reference sequence).

The gene calls are TRBV11-2 and TRBJ2-1; 7 bases fit TRBD2. The CDR3 covers 15 residues. Trimming at V came to 2 bases and at J to 7 bases, leaving 8 bases not matched to a gene. The germline V gene encodes CDR1 SGHAT and CDR2 FQNNGV. CDR3 protein: CASSLNAGVRNEQFF. CDR3 sequence (DNA): TGTGCCAGCAGCTTAAACGCGGGAGTGCGGAATGAGCAGTTCTTC.

The chain combines TRBV6-5 with TRBJ1-2; 10 bases line up with TRBD1. With V trimmed by 2 bases and J by 14 bases, 8 bases remained unmatched. The CDR3 length is 13 residues. The germline V gene encodes CDR1 MNHEY and CDR2 SVGAGI. The CDR3, as DNA: TGTGCCAGCAGTTACCGCGGGACAGGGGAGTGGACCTTC. This encodes CASSYRGTGEWTF.

This clonotype was counted only a few times. This chain connects TRBV13 to TRBJ2-1; D is unclear. The CDR3 is made up of 15 amino acids. Trimming stripped 0 bases from V and 7 bases from J, with 13 bases between. Germline V lookup: CDR1 PRHDT, CDR2 FYEKMQ (reference sequence). CDR3 bases: TGTGCCAGCAGCTTAGGCCCCCTAGTGAGTAATGAGCAGTTCTTC. It yields the protein CASSLGPLVSNEQFF. The whole variable domain, remainder taken from reference TRBV13 and TRBJ2-1, is AAGVIQSPRHLIKEKRETATLKCYPIPRHDTVYWYQQGPGQDPQFLISFYEKMQSDKGSIPDRFSAQQFSDYHSELNMSSLELGDSALYFCASSLGPLVSNEQFFGPGTRLTVL.

This clonotype occurred a few times. The rearrangement links TRBV10-2 to TRBJ2-3; 10 bases align to TRBD2. V lost 8 bases, J lost 5 bases, and 10 bases stayed unmatched. CDR3 length: 15 residues. Per germline, CDR1 WSHSY and CDR2 SAAADI. As DNA, the CDR3 is TGCGCCAGCGGGGGGACTAGCGTGCAGGTAGATACGCAGTATTTT. Encoded protein: CASGGTSVQVDTQYF.

This clonotype turned up a few times. V and J are TRBV12-3 or TRBV12-4 and TRBJ2-5, with TRBD2 identical over 8 bases. The CDR3 is 16 residues long. V was clipped by 2 bases and J by 5 bases; unmatched bases: 10. CDR3 loop: CASSLRGGLVRETQYF. CDR3 nucleotide sequence: TGTGCCAGCAGTTTACGCGGGGGACTAGTCCGGGAGACCCAGTACTTC.